The TCR beta chain described here comes from a study of cytomegalovirus exposure and HLA in healthy donors. Study information: About 82 million unique TCRs from HLA-typed donors were held in an early release of data. Study-wide results and caveats: Productive rates of about 90% or about 30% were seen for most TCR beta V segments in an earlier analysis. Another analysis was done later, and it associated 16,951 TCR beta sequences with HLA alleles at 0.05 false discovery rate. There were reportedly fewer N-insertions in an Asian-associated ancestry cluster than the approximately 670-donor mean, in a later analysis.

PCR employed 60 Vbeta and 13 Jbeta primers. Assay used: immunoSEQ multiplex PCR; TCRdb lists only in-frame clones, some missing. The sample holds some 120,000 clones, more than 80% seen once. This clone was counted a single time. Its antigen is currently unknown. There are 15 residues in the CDR3. Germline CDR1 is MDHEN and CDR2 is SYDVKM. V lost 8 bases, J lost 4 bases, and 17 bases lay in between. The chain joins TRBV28 to TRBJ2-2; weak D call: TRBD2 (7 bases). The sequence derives from a male donor in good health and CMV-seronegative. The sequenced sample was PBMCs. The CDR3 sequence is CASGGGPGVTGELFF. The CDR3 DNA reads TGTGCCAGCGGGGGGGGGCCGGGGGTCACCGGGGAGCTGTTTTTT.